Listed below are T cell receptor beta chains from one sample, sequenced in a study of regulatory dendritic cells for organ transplantation. The assay was immunoSEQ multiplex PCR, and TCRdb's table has in-frame clones only and misses some. Of 26,000 or so clones in the sample, roughly 85% were seen once. The sequenced sample consisted of naive CD4+ T cells from blood. These receptor sequences come from a human donor in good health. Both conserved end residues are part of each CDR3. Fields, in order: D gene, clone size, J gene, V gene, CDR3 protein, CDR3 DNA. D genes are given only for firm matches. Clone size is stated in some rows and not others, as once, few, many or a class when expanded.

d_call: -; clone_size: -; j_call: TRBJ1-5; v_call: TRBV18; cdr3_aa: CASSPDRNQPQHF; cdr3_nt: TGTGCCAGCTCACCGGACAGAAATCAGCCCCAGCATTTT
d_call: TRBD1; clone_size: -; j_call: TRBJ2-6; v_call: TRBV7-9; cdr3_aa: CASSLGQGVGANVLTF; cdr3_nt: TGTGCCAGCAGCCTGGGACAGGGTGTAGGGGCCAACGTCCTGACTTTC
d_call: TRBD1; clone_size: -; j_call: TRBJ1-1; v_call: TRBV29-1; cdr3_aa: CSARQGAGPVVAFF; cdr3_nt: TGCAGCGCCCGACAGGGGGCTGGGCCAGTAGTGGCTTTCTTT
d_call: -; clone_size: -; j_call: TRBJ2-3; v_call: TRBV6-6; cdr3_aa: CASRASTDTQYF; cdr3_nt: TGTGCCAGCAGGGCCAGCACAGATACGCAGTATTTT
d_call: -; clone_size: few; j_call: TRBJ1-6; v_call: TRBV10-3; cdr3_aa: CAISEEASNSPLHF; cdr3_nt: TGTGCCATCAGTGAGGAGGCAAGCAATTCACCCCTCCACTTT
d_call: -; clone_size: -; j_call: TRBJ2-7; v_call: TRBV7-3; cdr3_aa: CASSPGAREDEQYF; cdr3_nt: TGTGCCAGCAGCCCAGGGGCCAGGGAAGACGAGCAGTACTTC
d_call: -; clone_size: -; j_call: TRBJ1-2; v_call: TRBV15; cdr3_aa: CATSRVEYGYTF; cdr3_nt: TGTGCCACCAGCAGAGTAGAGTATGGCTACACCTTC
d_call: -; clone_size: few; j_call: TRBJ2-7; v_call: TRBV11-3; cdr3_aa: CASSRLQGYEQYF; cdr3_nt: TGTGCCAGCAGCCGATTACAGGGCTACGAGCAGTACTTC
d_call: TRBD1; clone_size: -; j_call: TRBJ1-1; v_call: TRBV29-1; cdr3_aa: CSVYRDRGRGTEAFF; cdr3_nt: TGCAGCGTTTACCGGGACAGGGGGCGAGGGACTGAAGCTTTCTTT
d_call: TRBD2; clone_size: few; j_call: TRBJ2-2; v_call: TRBV2; cdr3_aa: CASRPIAGGVTGELFF; cdr3_nt: TGTGCCAGCAGACCTATAGCGGGGGGTGTCACCGGGGAGCTGTTTTTT
d_call: TRBD2; clone_size: -; j_call: TRBJ2-2; v_call: TRBV11-3; cdr3_aa: CASSSGGGAGTGELFF; cdr3_nt: TGTGCCAGCAGCTCGGGCGGGGGGGCCGGGACCGGGGAGCTGTTTTTT
d_call: -; clone_size: -; j_call: TRBJ2-7; v_call: TRBV4-1; cdr3_aa: CASSQESPDRGSYEQYF; cdr3_nt: TGCGCCAGCAGCCAAGAATCCCCCGACCGGGGCTCCTACGAGCAGTACTTC
d_call: TRBD1; clone_size: -; j_call: TRBJ1-3; v_call: TRBV10-3; cdr3_aa: CAISGNRGPGNTIYF; cdr3_nt: TGTGCCATCAGCGGAAACAGGGGGCCTGGAAACACCATATATTTT
d_call: -; clone_size: -; j_call: TRBJ2-5; v_call: TRBV10-3; cdr3_aa: CAITRDIQETQYF; cdr3_nt: TGTGCCATCACACGGGACATCCAAGAGACCCAGTACTTC
d_call: -; clone_size: few; j_call: TRBJ1-1; v_call: TRBV19; cdr3_aa: CASSMSQGTFLGAFF; cdr3_nt: TGTGCCAGTAGTATGAGCCAGGGGACCTTCCTGGGAGCTTTCTTT
d_call: -; clone_size: few; j_call: TRBJ2-7; v_call: TRBV11-2; cdr3_aa: CASSLMTVSYEQYF; cdr3_nt: TGTGCCAGCAGCTTAATGACAGTTTCCTACGAGCAGTACTTC
d_call: -; clone_size: -; j_call: TRBJ1-1; v_call: TRBV9; cdr3_aa: CASSVGLTRTEAFF; cdr3_nt: TGTGCCAGCAGCGTAGGACTTACCCGGACTGAAGCTTTCTTT